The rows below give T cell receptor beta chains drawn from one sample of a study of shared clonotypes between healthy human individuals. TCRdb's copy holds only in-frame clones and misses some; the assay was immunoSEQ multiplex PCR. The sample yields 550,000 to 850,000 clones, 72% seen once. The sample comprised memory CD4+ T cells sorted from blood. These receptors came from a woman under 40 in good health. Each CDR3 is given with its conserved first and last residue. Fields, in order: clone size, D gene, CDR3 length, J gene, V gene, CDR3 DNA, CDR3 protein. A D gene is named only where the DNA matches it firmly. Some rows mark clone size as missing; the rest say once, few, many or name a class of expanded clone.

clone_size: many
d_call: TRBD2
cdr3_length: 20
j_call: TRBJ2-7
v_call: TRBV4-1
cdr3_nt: TGCGCCAGCAGCCCGGGAGGAAAGTTGTCTAGCGGGAGACCCACCTACGAGCAGTACTTC
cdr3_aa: CASSPGGKLSSGRPTYEQYF

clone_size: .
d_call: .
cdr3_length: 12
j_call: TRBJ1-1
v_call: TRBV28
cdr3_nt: TGTGGCGGAAAAGGCCCGTCGGGTCGGGCTTTCTTT
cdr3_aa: CGGKGPSGRAFF

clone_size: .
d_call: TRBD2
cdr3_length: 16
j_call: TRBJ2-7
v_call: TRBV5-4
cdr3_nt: TGTGCCAGCAGTTCGGTAGGTAGCGGGAGCTCCTACGAGCAGTACTTC
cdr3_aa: CASSSVGSGSSYEQYF

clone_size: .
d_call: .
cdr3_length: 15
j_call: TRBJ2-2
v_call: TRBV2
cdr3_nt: TGTGCCAGCAGTCCGACAACCCCTTCTTCCCGGGAGCTGTTTTTT
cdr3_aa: CASSPTTPSSRELFF

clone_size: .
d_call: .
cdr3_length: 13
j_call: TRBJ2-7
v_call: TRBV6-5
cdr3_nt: TGTGCCAGCAGCCCAACCACCTGGGACGAGCAGTACTTC
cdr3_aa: CASSPTTWDEQYF

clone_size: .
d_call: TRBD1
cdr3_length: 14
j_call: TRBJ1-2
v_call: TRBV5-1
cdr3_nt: TGCGCCAGCCGATCCCCGGGACAGGGCTATGGCTACACCTTC
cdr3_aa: CASRSPGQGYGYTF

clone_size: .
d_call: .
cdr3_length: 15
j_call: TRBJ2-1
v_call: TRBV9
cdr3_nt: TGTGCCAGCAGCGTAGTGGACCGACCTTACAATGAGCAGTTCTTC
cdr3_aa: CASSVVDRPYNEQFF

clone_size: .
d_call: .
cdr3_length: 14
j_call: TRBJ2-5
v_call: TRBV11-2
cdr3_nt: TGTGCCAGCAGCCAGGCCGGGACTTACAGGGCCCAGTACTTC
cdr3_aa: CASSQAGTYRAQYF

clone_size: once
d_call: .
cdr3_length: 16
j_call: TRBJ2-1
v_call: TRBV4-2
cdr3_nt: TGTGCCAGCAGCCAAAGTCGCCGGGGTGGTGGAGATGAGCAGTTCTTC
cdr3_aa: CASSQSRRGGGDEQFF

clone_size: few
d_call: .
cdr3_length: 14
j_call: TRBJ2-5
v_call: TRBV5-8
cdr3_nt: TGTGCCAGCAGCTTAGGGCCCCACCAAGAGACCCAGTACTTC
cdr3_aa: CASSLGPHQETQYF

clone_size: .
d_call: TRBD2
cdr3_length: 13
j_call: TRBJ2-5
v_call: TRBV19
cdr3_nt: TGTGCCAGTACCGAGGGAGGGATCGAGACCCAGTACTTC
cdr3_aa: CASTEGGIETQYF

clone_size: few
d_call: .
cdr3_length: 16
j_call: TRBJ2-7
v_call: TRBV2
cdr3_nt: TGTGCCAGCAGTCAATTCTCGCGGAGGGCATTCGACGAGCAGTACTTC
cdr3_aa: CASSQFSRRAFDEQYF

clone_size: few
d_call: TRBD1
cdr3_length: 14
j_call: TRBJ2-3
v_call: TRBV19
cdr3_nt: TGTGCCAGTAGACCGACAGGGAGCACAGATACGCAGTATTTT
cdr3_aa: CASRPTGSTDTQYF

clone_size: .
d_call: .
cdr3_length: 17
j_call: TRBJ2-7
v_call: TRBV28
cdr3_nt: TGTGCCAGCAGTTTATCGTCAGGGGCCCCCCGGATCTACGAGCAGTACTTC
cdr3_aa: CASSLSSGAPRIYEQYF

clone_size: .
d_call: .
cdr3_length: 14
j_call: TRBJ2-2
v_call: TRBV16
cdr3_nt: TGTGCCAGCAGCCAAAGGAAAAACACCGGGGAGCTGTTTTTT
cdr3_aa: CASSQRKNTGELFF

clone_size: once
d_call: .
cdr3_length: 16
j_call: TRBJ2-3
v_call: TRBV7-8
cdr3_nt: TGTGCCAGCAGCTTAACGGCACCCATGGTGTCAGATACGCAGTATTTT
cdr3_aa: CASSLTAPMVSDTQYF

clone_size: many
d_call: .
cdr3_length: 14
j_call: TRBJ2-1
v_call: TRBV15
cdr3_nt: TGTGCCACCAGCAGGGCTGGCTCCTACAATGAGCAGTTCTTC
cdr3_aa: CATSRAGSYNEQFF

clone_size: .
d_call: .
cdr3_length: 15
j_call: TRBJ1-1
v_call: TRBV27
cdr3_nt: TGTGCCAGCAGTCCCCTGGACAGACCGAACACTGAAGCTTTCTTT
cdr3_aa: CASSPLDRPNTEAFF

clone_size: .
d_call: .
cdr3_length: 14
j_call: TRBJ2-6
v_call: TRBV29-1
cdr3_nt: TGCAGCGTCGGCACAGGTGCGGGGGCCAACGTCCTGACTTTC
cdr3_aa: CSVGTGAGANVLTF

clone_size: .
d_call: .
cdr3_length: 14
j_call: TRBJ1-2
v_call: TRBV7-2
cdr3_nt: TGTGCCAGCAGCTTAGCGGTGGGGGGCGCGGGCTACACCTTC
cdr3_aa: CASSLAVGGAGYTF

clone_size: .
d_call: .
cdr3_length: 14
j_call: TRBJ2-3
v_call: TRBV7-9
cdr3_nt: TGTGCCAGCAGCCCCGAGAGTCGGGCAGATACGCAGTATTTT
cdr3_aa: CASSPESRADTQYF

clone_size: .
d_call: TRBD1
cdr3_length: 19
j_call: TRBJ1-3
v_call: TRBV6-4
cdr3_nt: TGTGCCAGCTCCACTCCGGCGACAGGGGGCTGCCGGCCACGAAACACCATATATTTT
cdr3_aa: CASSTPATGGCRPRNTIYF

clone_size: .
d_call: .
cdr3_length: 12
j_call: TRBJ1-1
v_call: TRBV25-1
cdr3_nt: TGTGCCAGCAGTGGACGTGCAACTGAAGCTTTCTTT
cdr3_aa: CASSGRATEAFF

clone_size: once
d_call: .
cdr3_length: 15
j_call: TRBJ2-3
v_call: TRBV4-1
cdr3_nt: TGCGCCAGCAGCCAAGATCGTCTGGCCACAGATACGCAGTATTTT
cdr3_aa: CASSQDRLATDTQYF

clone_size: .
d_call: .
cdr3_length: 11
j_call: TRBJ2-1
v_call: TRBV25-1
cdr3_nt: TGTGCCAGCAGTTTGGGAAATGAGCAGTTCTTC
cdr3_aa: CASSLGNEQFF

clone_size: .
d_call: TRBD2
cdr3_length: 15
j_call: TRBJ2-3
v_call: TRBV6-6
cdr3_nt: TGTGCCAGCAGTTCTCAGCGGGAAAGCACAGATACGCAGTATTTT
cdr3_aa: CASSSQRESTDTQYF

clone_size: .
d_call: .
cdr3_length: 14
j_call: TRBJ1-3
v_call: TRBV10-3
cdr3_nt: TGTGCCATCAGTGAGGGGCAGTCTGGAAACACCATATATTTT
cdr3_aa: CAISEGQSGNTIYF

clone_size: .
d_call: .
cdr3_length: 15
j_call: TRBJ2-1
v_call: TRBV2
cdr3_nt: TGTGCCAGCAGCGATCCTAGGTACGGCTACAATGAGCAGTTCTTC
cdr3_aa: CASSDPRYGYNEQFF

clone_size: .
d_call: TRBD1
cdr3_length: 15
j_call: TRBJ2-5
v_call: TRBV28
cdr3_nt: TGTGCCAGCAGGCCTAGACAGGGGAGCCAAGAGACCCAGTACTTC
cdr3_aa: CASRPRQGSQETQYF

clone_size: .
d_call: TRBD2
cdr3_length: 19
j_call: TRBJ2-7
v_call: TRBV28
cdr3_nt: TGTGCCAGCAGTTTATATCTTGGGCTAGCGGGAGAGGGGACCTACGAGCAGTACTTC
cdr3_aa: CASSLYLGLAGEGTYEQYF

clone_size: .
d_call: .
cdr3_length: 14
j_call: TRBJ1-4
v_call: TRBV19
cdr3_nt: TGTGCCAGTAGTCCTCCCCCCGACCGAGAAAAACTGTTTTTT
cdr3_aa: CASSPPPDREKLFF

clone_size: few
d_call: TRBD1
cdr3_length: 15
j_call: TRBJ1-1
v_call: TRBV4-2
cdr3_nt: TGTGCCAGCAGCCAAGAGGGACAGATGAACACTGAAGCTTTCTTT
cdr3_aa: CASSQEGQMNTEAFF

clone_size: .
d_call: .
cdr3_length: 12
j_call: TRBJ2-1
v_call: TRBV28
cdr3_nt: TGTGCCAGTCGCTCCTCCTACAATGAGCAGTTCTTC
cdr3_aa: CASRSSYNEQFF

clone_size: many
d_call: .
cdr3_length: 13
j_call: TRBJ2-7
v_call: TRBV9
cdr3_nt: TGTGCCAGCAGCGGGCCAGGGGACTACGAGCAGTACTTC
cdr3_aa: CASSGPGDYEQYF

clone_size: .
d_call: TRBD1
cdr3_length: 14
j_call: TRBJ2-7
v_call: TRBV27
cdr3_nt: TGTGCCAGCAGATCGAACAGGGGCTCCTACGAGCAGTACTTC
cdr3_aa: CASRSNRGSYEQYF

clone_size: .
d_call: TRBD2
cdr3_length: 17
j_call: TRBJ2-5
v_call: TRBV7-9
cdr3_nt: TGTGCCAGCAGCTTAGGACGGCCGGGAGGGCCGGGAGAGACCCAGTACTTC
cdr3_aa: CASSLGRPGGPGETQYF

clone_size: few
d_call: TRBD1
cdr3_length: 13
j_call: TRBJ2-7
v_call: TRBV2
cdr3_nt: TGTGCCAGCAGTGACGGGGCCCGGGACAGGGGTAACTTC
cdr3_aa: CASSDGARDRGNF

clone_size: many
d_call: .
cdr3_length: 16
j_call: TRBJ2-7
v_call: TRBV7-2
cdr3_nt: TGTGCCAGCAGCTTAGGAAGGACGTTAAGCTCCTACGAGCAGTACTTC
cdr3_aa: CASSLGRTLSSYEQYF

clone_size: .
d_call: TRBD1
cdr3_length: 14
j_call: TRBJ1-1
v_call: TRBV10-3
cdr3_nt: TGTGCCACCATGGGACAGGAGGCTGGCACTGAAGCTTTCTTT
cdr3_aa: CATMGQEAGTEAFF

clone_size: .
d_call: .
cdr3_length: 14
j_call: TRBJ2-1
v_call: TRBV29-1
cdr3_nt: TGCAGCGTTGCTAGACAGGATTACTACAATGAGCAGTTCTTC
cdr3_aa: CSVARQDYYNEQFF

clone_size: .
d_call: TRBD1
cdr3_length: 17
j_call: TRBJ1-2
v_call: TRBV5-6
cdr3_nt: TGTGCCAGCACCCCCGATCCGGGACAGGGTTTTTTGGGTGGCTACACCTTC
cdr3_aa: CASTPDPGQGFLGGYTF

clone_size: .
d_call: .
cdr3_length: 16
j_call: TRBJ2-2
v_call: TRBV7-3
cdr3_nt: TGTGCCAGCAGCTTAAATCCGGGGACGAACACCGGGGAGCTGTTTTTT
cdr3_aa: CASSLNPGTNTGELFF

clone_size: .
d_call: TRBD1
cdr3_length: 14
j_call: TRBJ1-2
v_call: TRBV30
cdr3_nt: TGTGCCTGGAGTACGGGACAGGGGGCGTATGGCTACACCTTC
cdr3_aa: CAWSTGQGAYGYTF

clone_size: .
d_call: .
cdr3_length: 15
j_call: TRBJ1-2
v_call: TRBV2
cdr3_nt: TGTGCCAGCAGTGAATACGTTGGGCCCCAATATGGCTACACCTTC
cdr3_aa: CASSEYVGPQYGYTF

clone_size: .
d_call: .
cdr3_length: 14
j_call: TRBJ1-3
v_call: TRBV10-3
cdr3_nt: TGTGCCATCACCGCCGGTGATAGTGGAAACACCATATATTTT
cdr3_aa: CAITAGDSGNTIYF

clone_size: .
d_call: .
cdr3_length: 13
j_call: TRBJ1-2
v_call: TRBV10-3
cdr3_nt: TGTGCCATCAGTGAGGGGAGGGACTATGGCTACACCTTC
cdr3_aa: CAISEGRDYGYTF

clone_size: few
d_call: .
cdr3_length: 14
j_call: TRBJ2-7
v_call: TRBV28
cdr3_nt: TGTGCCAGCAGTTTTTTGAAGGGAAGGAACGAGCAGTACTTC
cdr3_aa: CASSFLKGRNEQYF

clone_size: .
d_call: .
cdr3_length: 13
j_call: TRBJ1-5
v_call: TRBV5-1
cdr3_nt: TGCGCCAGCAGCCTACAGGGCAATCAGCCCCAGCATTTT
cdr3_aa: CASSLQGNQPQHF

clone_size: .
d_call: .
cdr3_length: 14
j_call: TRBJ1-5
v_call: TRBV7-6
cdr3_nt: TGTGCCAGCAGCTTAGGGGCTCGCAATCAGCCCCAGCATTTT
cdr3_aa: CASSLGARNQPQHF

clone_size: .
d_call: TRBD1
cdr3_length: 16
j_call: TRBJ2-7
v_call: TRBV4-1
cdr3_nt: TGCGCCAGCAGCCAAGAGAAACAGGGGGCTCTCTACGAGCAGTACTTC
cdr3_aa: CASSQEKQGALYEQYF

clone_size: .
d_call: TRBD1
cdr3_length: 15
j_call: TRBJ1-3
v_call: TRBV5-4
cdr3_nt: TGTGCCAGCAGCTTGGGGACAGGGTGGAGAAACACCATATATTTT
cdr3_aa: CASSLGTGWRNTIYF

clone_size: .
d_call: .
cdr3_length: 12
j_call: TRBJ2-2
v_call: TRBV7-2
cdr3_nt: TGTGCCAGCAGCTCTTTTATCGGGGAGCTGTTTTTT
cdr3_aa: CASSSFIGELFF

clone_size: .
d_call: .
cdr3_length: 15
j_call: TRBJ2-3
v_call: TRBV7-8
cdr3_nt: TGTGCCAGCAGCTTAAGGGTCCCTCGGGGAGATACGCAGTATTTT
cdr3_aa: CASSLRVPRGDTQYF

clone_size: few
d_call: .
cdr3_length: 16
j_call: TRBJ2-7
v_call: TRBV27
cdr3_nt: TGTGCCAGCAGTTTTTCCGCCTACGGGTTAACCTACGAGCAGTACTTC
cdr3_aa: CASSFSAYGLTYEQYF

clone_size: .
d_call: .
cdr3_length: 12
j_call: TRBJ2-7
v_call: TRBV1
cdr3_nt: TGCACCCCGTGCGGGATTTCCTACGAGCAGTACTTC
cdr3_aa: CTPCGISYEQYF

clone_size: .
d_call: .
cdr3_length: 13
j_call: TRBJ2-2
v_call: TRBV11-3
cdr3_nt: TGTGCCAGCAGCTTCTTTCGTGGGGGGGAGCTGTTTTTT
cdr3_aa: CASSFFRGGELFF

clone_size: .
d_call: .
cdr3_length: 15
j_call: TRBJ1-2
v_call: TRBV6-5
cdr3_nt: TGTGCCAGCACGAAAGAAGTGGACATGAACTATGGCTACACCTTC
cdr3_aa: CASTKEVDMNYGYTF

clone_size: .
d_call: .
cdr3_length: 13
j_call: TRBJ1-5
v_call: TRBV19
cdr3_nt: TGTGCCAGTAGAGGGGATAGCAATCAGCCCCAGCATTTT
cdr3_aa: CASRGDSNQPQHF

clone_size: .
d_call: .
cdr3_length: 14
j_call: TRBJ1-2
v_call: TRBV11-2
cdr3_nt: TGTGCCAGCAGCTTTGGAGACAGCAACTATGGCTACACCTTC
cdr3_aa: CASSFGDSNYGYTF

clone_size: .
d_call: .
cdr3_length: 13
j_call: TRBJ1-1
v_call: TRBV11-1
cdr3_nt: TGTGCCAGCAGCCGGACAGAGAACACTGAAGCTTTCTTT
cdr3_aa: CASSRTENTEAFF